These 6 T cell receptor beta chains were all obtained from the same sample, sequenced in a study of T cells in Graves' hyperthyroidism and ophthalmopathy. Authors of the study amplified TCR beta CDR3 regions from RNA transcripts. The HTBI primer set was used in a first-round RT-PCR of the TCR CDR3. TCRdb independently ran MiXCR on the multiplex PCR reads; one entry per CDR3 protein. The table includes around 600,000 distinct CDR3 sequences, 16% detected once. The sequenced sample was blood. These receptors all stem from a woman in her forties with Graves' ophthalmopathy.

Many counts were recorded for this clonotype. The rearrangement uses TRBV18 and TRBJ2-1; 10 bases map to TRBD2. Unmatched junction bases numbered 7, after V lost 4 bases and J lost 4 bases. CDR3 length: 16 amino acids. The germline V gene encodes CDR1 KGHSH and CDR2 LQKENI. Here the CDR3 reads CASSRGLARGYNEQFF. The CDR3 coding sequence is TGTGCCAGCTCACGGGGACTAGCGCGTGGTTACAATGAGCAGTTCTTC. The whole variable domain, filled in from reference TRBV18 and TRBJ2-1, reads NAGVMQNPRHLVRRRGQEARLRCSPMKGHSHVYWYRQLPEEGLKFMVYLQKENIIDESGMPKERFSAEFPKEGPSILRIQQVVRGDSAAYFCASSRGLARGYNEQFFGPGTRLTVL.

The genes are TRBV6-2 or TRBV6-3 and TRBJ1-3; 10 bases are shared with TRBD1. Trimming removed 0 bases from V and 6 bases from J; junction bases left unmatched: 2. The V gene's germline CDR1 is MNHEY and CDR2 SVGEGT. This CDR3 has 15 amino acids. CDR3 bases: TGTGCCAGCAGTTACTCGACAGGGGGCGAAAACACCATATATTTT. Protein: CASSYSTGGENTIYF.

The table lists this clonotype with many counts. The V and J genes are TRBV20-1 and TRBJ2-1; 7 bases are a match to TRBD2. Looked up from germline, CDR1 is DFQATT and CDR2 is SNEGSKA (reference sequence). V lost 7 bases to trimming and J lost 5 bases; unmatched junction nucleotides: 11. This CDR3 contains 14 residues. CDR3 region: CSVWVGGSDNEQFF. CDR3 nucleotide sequence: TGCAGTGTTTGGGTGGGAGGGTCGGACAATGAGCAGTTCTTC.

In its sample, this clonotype was seen a few times. The rearrangement links TRBV18 to TRBJ2-7; either TRBD1 or TRBD2 may fit D (6 bases each). The CDR3 extends over 16 amino acids. Germline CDR1 KGHSH, CDR2 LQKENI. V shed 3 bases and J shed 5 bases, with 20 bases lying between them. DNA of the CDR3: TGTGCCAGCTCACCGCGTAACATCGGGGGCTTCGACGAGCAGTACTTC. Encoded protein: CASSPRNIGGFDEQYF.

The gene calls are TRBV11-2 and TRBJ2-3; 9 positions match TRBD2. V shed 5 bases, J shed 6 bases, and the junction held 6 bases outside the gene matches. This CDR3 contains 14 residues. In germline, CDR1 is SGHAT, CDR2 FQNNGV. The CDR3 DNA reads as TGTGCCAGCAGCGGGGCTAGCGGGGTCGATACGCAGTATTTT. It specifies CASSGASGVDTQYF.

The chain is built from TRBV7-3 and TRBJ2-7, with 9 nucleotides matching TRBD1. The CDR3 length is 13 residues. CDR1 is SGHTA, CDR2 FQGTGA, per germline. Germline trimming cut 6 bases from V and 5 bases from J; bases unmatched to any gene: 5. CDR3 bases: TGTGCCAGCAGTTTTACAGGGGGCAACGAGCAGTACTTC. It translates to CASSFTGGNEQYF.